The T cell receptor beta chain under discussion was sequenced for a study of metastatic and nonmetastatic thyroid tumors. Turning to the study itself: Comparative analysis of repertoires was undertaken across blood and tumor or nodule tissue obtained from malignant and benign thyroid patients. Study-level points and caveats: Reportedly, malignant thyroid tumors had significantly higher TCR beta diversity than benign nodules, in blood and tumor.

This clone was counted at least ten times. Its specificity is not known. The sample contains more than one DNA sequence encoding this CDR3. Original methodology: Using the CDR3 differences seen across clinicopathological groups, the authors built a distant-metastasis classifier for papillary thyroid cancer, which was meant to discriminate distant-metastatic patients. TCRdb reassembled clones from the PCR reads with MiXCR. These V and J calls are TCRdb output, not the study's own analysis. The repertoire consists of about 92,000 clones, with about 16% occurring once and the leading ten covering 3.6%. None of the patients had undergone any treatment ahead of thyroid surgery. The sequenced sample was blood. The receptor's source is a female donor with papillary thyroid cancer or a benign thyroid nodule (not recorded which). Some clones in this sample may be carry-over from other donors' samples.

CDR3 region: CASSVESGTDTQYF. CDR3 nucleotide sequence: TGTGCCAGCAGCGTAGAGTCAGGCACAGATACGCAGTATTTT. The chain uses TRBV9 and TRBJ2-3; D ambiguous. CDR3 size: 14 residues. V was clipped by 0 bases and J by 1 base, with 6 bases between them. Germline CDR1 is SGDLS and CDR2 is YYNGEE.